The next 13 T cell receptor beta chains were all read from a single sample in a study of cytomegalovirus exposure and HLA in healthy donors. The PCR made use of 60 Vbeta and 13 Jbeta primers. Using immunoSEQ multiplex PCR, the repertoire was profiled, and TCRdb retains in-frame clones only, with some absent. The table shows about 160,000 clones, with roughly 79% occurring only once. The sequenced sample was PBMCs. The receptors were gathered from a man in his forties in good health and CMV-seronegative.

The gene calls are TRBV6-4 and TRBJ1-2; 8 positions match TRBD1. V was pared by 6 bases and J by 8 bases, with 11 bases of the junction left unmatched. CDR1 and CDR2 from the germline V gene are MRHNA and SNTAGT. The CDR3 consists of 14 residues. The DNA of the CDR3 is TGTGCCAGCAGCCCGACCGGGACAGGCGCCGGCTACACCTTC. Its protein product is CASSPTGTGAGYTF.

CDR3 DNA sequence: TGTGCCAGCAGTTCCCGACTAGCGGTAGCCAAAAACATTCAGTACTTC. This sequence encodes CASSSRLAVAKNIQYF. V is TRBV11-2 and J is TRBJ2-4; 9 positions match TRBD2. Germline V CDR1 and CDR2: SGHAT, FQNNGV. Trimming removed 6 bases from V and 0 bases from J; junction bases left unmatched: 6. CDR3 length equals 16 residues. Complete variable domain (other parts from reference TRBV11-2 and TRBJ2-4): EAGVAQSPRYKIIEKRQSVAFWCNPISGHATLYWYQQILGQGPKLLIQFQNNGVVDDSQLPKDRFSAERLKGVDSTLKIQPAKLEDSAVYLCASSSRLAVAKNIQYFGAGTRLSVL.

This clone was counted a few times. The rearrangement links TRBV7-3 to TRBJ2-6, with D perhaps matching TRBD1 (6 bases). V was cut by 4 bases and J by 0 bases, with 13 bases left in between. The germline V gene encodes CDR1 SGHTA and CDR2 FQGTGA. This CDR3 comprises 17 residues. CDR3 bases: TGTGCCAGCAGCTCTCAGGGGTCAACCTCTGGGGCCAACGTCCTGACTTTC. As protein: CASSSQGSTSGANVLTF.

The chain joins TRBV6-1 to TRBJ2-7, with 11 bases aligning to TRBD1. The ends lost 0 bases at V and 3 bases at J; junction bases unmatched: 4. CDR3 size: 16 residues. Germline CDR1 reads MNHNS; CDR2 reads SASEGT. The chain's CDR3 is CASSEAVGTGGYEQYF. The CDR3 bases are TGTGCCAGCAGTGAAGCCGTGGGGACAGGGGGCTACGAGCAGTACTTC.

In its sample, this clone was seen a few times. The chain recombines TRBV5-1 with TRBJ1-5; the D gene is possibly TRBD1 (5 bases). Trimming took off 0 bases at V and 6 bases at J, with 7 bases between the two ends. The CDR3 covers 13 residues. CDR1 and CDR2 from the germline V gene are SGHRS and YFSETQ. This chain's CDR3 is CASSLGTGQPQHF. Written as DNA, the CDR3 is TGCGCCAGCAGCTTGGGTACAGGTCAGCCCCAGCATTTT.

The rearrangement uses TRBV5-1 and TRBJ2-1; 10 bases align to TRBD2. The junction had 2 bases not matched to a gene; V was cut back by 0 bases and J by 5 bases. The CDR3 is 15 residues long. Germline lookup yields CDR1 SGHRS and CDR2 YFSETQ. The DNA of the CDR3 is TGCGCCAGCAGCTTGGAACTAGCGGGAAACAATGAGCAGTTCTTC. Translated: CASSLELAGNNEQFF.

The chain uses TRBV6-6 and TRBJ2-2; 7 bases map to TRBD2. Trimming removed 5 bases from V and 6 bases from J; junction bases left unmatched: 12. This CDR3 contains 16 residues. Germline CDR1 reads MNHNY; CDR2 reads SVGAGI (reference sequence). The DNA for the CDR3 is TGTGCCAGCAGTCCCGGGGTTGGGGGGGTCTCCGGGGAGCTGTTTTTT. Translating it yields CASSPGVGGVSGELFF.

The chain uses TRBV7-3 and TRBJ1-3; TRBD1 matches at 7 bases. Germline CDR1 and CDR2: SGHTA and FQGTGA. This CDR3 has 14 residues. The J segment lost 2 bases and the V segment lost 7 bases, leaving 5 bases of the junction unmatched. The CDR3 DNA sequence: TGTGCCAGCATCCCGACAGGGCCTGGAAACACCATATATTTT. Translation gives CASIPTGPGNTIYF.

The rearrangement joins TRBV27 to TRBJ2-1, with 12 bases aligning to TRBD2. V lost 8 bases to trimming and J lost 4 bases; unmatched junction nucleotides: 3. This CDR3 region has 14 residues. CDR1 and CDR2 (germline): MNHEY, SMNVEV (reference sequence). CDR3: CASRTSGTYNEQFF. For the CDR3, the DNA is TGTGCCAGCCGGACTAGCGGGACGTACAATGAGCAGTTCTTC.

In nucleotides, the CDR3 is TGTGCCAGCAGGCCTAGCGGGGTTAGCTCCTACAATGAGCAGTTCTTC. Translated, it gives CASRPSGVSSYNEQFF. V usage is TRBV21-1 and J usage is TRBJ2-1; TRBD2, the D gene given by the table, was not confirmed from the DNA. TRBV21-1 is a pseudogene. The CDR3 runs to 16 residues.

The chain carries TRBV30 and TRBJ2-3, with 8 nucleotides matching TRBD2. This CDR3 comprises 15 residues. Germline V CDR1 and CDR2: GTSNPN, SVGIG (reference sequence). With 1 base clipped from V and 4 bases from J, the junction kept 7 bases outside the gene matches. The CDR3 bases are TGTGCCTGGAGTGAGGGGCTAGCGGGTTCAGATACGCAGTATTTT. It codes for CAWSEGLAGSDTQYF.

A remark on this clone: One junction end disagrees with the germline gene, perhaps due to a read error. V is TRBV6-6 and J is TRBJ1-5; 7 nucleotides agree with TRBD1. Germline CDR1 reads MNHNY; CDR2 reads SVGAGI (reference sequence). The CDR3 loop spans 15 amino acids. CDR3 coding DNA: TGTGCCACACATCAAGGGGGCCGGACTAATCGGCCCCAGCATTTT. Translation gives CATHQGGRTNRPQHF.

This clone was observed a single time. For the CDR3, the DNA is TGTGCCAGCAGTGAATATGTCGCTACTCGAAGGGCCAACGTCCTGACTTTC. This codes for CASSEYVATRRANVLTF. The chain is built from TRBV25-1 and TRBJ2-6, with D hard to call. Germline V lookup: CDR1 MGHDK, CDR2 SYGVNS. The CDR3 has 17 residues. V lost 0 bases, J lost 5 bases, and 14 bases lay in between.